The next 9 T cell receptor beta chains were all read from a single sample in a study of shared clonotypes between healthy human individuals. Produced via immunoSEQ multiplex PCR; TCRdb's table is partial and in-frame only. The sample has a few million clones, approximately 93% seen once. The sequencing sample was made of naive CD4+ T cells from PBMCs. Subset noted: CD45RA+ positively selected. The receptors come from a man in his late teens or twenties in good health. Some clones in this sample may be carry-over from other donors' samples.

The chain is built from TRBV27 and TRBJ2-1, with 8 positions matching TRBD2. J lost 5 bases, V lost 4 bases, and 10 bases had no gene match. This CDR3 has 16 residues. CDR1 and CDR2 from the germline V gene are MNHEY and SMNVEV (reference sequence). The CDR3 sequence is CASSSSGLGGHNEQFF. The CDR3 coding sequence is TGTGCCAGCAGTTCCTCGGGACTAGGCGGCCACAATGAGCAGTTCTTC.

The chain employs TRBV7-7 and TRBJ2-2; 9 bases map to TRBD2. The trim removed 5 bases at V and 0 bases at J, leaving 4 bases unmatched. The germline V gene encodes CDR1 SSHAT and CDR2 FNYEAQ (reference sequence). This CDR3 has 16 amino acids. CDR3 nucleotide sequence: TGTGCCAGCAGCCCCGCTAGCGGGACGAACACCGGGGAGCTGTTTTTT. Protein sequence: CASSPASGTNTGELFF.

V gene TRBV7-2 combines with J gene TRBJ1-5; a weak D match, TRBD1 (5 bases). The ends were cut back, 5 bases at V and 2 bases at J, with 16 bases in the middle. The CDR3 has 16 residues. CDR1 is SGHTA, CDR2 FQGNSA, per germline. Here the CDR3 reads CASSADRGGGNQPQHF. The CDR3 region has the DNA TGTGCCAGCAGCGCAGATAGGGGTGGTGGCAATCAGCCCCAGCATTTT. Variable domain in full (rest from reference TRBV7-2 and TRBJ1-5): GAGVSQSPSNKVTEKGKDVELRCDPISGHTALYWYRQSLGQGLEFLIYFQGNSAPDKSGLPSDRFSAERTGGSVSTLTIQRTQQEDSAVYLCASSADRGGGNQPQHFGDGTRLSIL.

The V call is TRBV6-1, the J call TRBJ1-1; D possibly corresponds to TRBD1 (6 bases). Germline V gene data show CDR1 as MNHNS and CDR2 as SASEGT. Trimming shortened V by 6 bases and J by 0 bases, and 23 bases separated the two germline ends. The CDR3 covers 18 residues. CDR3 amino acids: CASSETTGQWPMNTEAFF. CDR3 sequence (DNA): TGTGCCAGCAGCGAAACAACGGGACAATGGCCTATGAACACTGAAGCTTTCTTT.

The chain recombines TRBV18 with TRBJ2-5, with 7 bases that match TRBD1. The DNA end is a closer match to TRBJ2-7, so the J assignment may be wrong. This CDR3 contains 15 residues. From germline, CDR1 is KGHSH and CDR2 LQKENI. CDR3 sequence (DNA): TGTGCCAGCTCACCACCAGGGGGCGCCTTCCTCGAGCAGTACTTC. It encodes CASSPPGGAFLEQYF.

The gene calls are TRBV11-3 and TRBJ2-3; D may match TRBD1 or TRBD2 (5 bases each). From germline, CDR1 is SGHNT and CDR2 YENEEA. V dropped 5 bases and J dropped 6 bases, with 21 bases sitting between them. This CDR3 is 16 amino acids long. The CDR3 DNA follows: TGTGCCAGCAGCCCGGGGCTATGGGGGAGCGTGGATACGCAGTATTTT. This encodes CASSPGLWGSVDTQYF.

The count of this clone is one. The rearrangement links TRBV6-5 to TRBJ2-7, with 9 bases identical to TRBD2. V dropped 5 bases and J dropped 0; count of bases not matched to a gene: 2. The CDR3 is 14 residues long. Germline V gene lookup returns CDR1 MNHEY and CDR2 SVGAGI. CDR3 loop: CASSLAGFSYEQYF. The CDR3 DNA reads TGTGCCAGCAGTCTAGCGGGATTCTCCTACGAGCAGTACTTC.

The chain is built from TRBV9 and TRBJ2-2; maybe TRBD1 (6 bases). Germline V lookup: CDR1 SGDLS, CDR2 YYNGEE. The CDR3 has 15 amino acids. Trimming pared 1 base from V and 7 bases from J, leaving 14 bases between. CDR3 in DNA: TGTGCCAGCAGCGTAACAGGGAATTTGGTCGGGGAGCTGTTTTTT. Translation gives CASSVTGNLVGELFF. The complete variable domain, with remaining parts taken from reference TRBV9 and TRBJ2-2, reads DSGVTQTPKHLITATGQRVTLRCSPRSGDLSVYWYQQSLDQGLQFLIQYYNGEERAKGNILERFSAQQFPDLHSELNLSSLELGDSALYFCASSVTGNLVGELFFGEGSRLTVL.

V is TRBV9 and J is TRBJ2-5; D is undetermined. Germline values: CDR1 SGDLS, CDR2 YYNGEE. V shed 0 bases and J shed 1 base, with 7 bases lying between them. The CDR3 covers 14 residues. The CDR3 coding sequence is TGTGCCAGCAGCGTAGATCACTTCCAAGAGACCCAGTACTTC. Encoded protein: CASSVDHFQETQYF.